What follows are 2 T cell receptor beta chains derived from one specimen sequenced in a study of regulatory T cells in long-lasting Graves disease. CDR3-region Arm-PCR and iRepertoire HTBI primers produced the TCR beta libraries. TCRdb ran MiXCR on the multiplex PCR reads and lists one entry per CDR3 protein. The data hold over 350,000 distinct CDR3 sequences, with 12% to 15% observed a single time. As to time point: newly diagnosed GD, antithyroid drugs for less than 3 months. The TCR library was made from RNA that had been extracted from PBMCs in TRIzol. This sample also belongs to another study, concerning T cells in Graves' hyperthyroidism and ophthalmopathy.

Sequenced here: peripheral blood mononuclear cells (PBMCs), sampled at new diagnosis, from a patient treated with antithyroid drugs. The receptors were sampled from a woman between 45 and 65 years old with Graves disease.

This clonotype was counted a few times. This may come from a read error, since a much larger clone is one base off. The CDR3 loop is CACSLVASDNYNEQFF. The CDR3 DNA sequence: TGTGCCTGCAGCTTAGTCGCTAGCGACAACTACAATGAGCAGTTCTTC. The chain uses TRBV7-8 and TRBJ2-1, with a weak D call TRBD2 (6 bases). The CDR3 is 16 residues long. Germline V gives CDR1 SGHVS, CDR2 FQNEAQ.

This clonotype was recorded at least ten times. The chain couples TRBV2 to TRBJ1-4; 9 nucleotides line up with TRBD1. The CDR3 covers 14 residues. Per germline, CDR1 SNHLY and CDR2 FYNNEI. V dropped 6 bases and J dropped 8; count of bases not matched to a gene: 7. CDR3: CASSVDRGAEKLFF. The CDR3 nucleotides read TGTGCCAGCAGCGTCGACAGGGGGGCGGAAAAACTGTTTTTT.